The clone carrying this T cell receptor (beta chain) appeared once. As yet, its antigen is unknown. The data were taken from a study of T cell repertoires in cytomegalovirus infection. Study background: Through public TCR beta signatures, both CMV infection and matching HLA type were indicated. Study results and caveats: The ex vivo response was dominated by HLA-C-restricted CMV-specific TCR beta clonotypes. Identification of carriers of CMV plus the relevant HLA was performed using cumulative public TCR beta family frequency.

TCRdb itself ran the reads through MiXCR, one entry per CDR3 protein. Here the sample spans more than 400,000 distinct CDR3 sequences, approximately 25% being singletons. This CDR3 spans 14 amino acids. Germline V gene sequence: CDR1 LNHDA, CDR2 SQIVND (reference sequence). V was shortened by 4 bases and J by 4 bases, with 10 bases between the two germline ends. The clonotype originates from a human donor in good health (CMV status not recorded). Some clones in this sample may be carry-over from other donors' samples. The chain employs TRBV19 and TRBJ2-2; unclear D gene. Sequencing used PBMCs. The CDR3 sequence: CASSRWSSTGELFF. The CDR3 bases are TGTGCCAGTAGTAGGTGGAGTTCCACCGGGGAGCTGTTTTTT.